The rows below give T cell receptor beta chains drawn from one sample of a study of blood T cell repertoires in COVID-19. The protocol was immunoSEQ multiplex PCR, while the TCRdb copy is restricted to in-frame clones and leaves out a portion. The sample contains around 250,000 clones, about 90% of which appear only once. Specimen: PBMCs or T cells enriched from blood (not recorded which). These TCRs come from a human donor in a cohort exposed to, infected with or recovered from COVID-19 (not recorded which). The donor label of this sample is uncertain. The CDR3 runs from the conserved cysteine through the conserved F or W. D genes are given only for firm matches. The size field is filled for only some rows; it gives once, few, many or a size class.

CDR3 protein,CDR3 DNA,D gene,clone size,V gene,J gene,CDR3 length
CATSALGGSGDTQYF,TGTGCCACCAGTGCGTTGGGGGGGAGCGGAGATACGCAGTATTTT,TRBD2,.,TRBV24-1,TRBJ2-3,15
CASSLAGASGVPEGETQYF,TGTGCCAGCAGCTTAGCGGGTGCTAGCGGGGTCCCCGAGGGGGAGACCCAGTACTTC,TRBD2,.,TRBV7-8,TRBJ2-5,19
CAGRTGFGAQYF,TGTGCCGGCCGGACAGGGTTCGGGGCCCAGTACTTC,TRBD1,.,TRBV7-3,TRBJ2-5,12
CASSDQGYEQYF,TGTGCCAGCAGCGATCAGGGCTACGAGCAGTACTTC,.,once,TRBV7-9,TRBJ2-7,12
CASSLDQSNQPQHF,TGTGCCAGCAGCTTAGATCAAAGCAATCAGCCCCAGCATTTT,.,.,TRBV11-2,TRBJ1-5,14
CASSKRPGGLSTDTQYF,TGTGCCAGCAGCAAGCGGCCCGGCGGGCTGAGCACAGATACGCAGTATTTT,.,.,TRBV9,TRBJ2-3,17
CASPRTGPRSYNSPLHF,TGTGCCTCCCCCCGGACAGGCCCTCGCTCCTATAATTCACCCCTCCACTTT,TRBD1,.,TRBV30,TRBJ1-6,17
CASSPQGDTIYF,TGTGCCAGCAGCCCCCAGGGCGACACCATATATTTT,.,.,TRBV3-1/TRBV3-2,TRBJ1-3,12
CAISGNGIPEAFF,TGTGCCATCAGTGGCAATGGCATACCAGAAGCTTTCTTT,.,.,TRBV10-3,TRBJ1-1,13
CASSQDPGGRGKETQYF,TGTGCCAGCAGCCAAGATCCGGGGGGGCGAGGGAAAGAGACCCAGTACTTC,TRBD2,.,TRBV4-2,TRBJ2-5,17
CASRASDSGYGYTF,TGTGCCAGCAGGGCCTCTGACAGTGGGTATGGCTACACCTTC,.,.,TRBV2,TRBJ1-2,14
CASSQAGTGGNRYGYTF,TGTGCCAGCAGCCAAGCCGGGACAGGGGGGAATAGGTATGGCTACACCTTC,TRBD1,few,TRBV3-1/TRBV3-2,TRBJ1-2,17
CACKDLGQGSATNEKLFF,TGTGCCTGCAAGGATCTTGGACAGGGCAGCGCAACTAATGAAAAACTGTTTTTT,TRBD1,.,TRBV30,TRBJ1-4,18
CASSNRSPPDGASTGELFF,TGTGCCAGCAGCAACCGATCTCCTCCGGATGGAGCTTCCACCGGGGAGCTGTTTTTT,.,.,TRBV21-1,TRBJ2-2,19
CASSLDGPAGYNEQFF,TGTGCCAGCAGCTTAGATGGTCCAGCGGGGTACAATGAGCAGTTCTTC,TRBD2,.,TRBV11-2,TRBJ2-1,16
CASSYEGPSLKAFF,TGTGCCAGCAGTTACGAGGGCCCCTCCTTGAAAGCTTTCTTT,.,.,TRBV27,TRBJ1-1,14
CASSWGLWERGETQYF,TGTGCCAGCAGCTGGGGGCTCTGGGAGCGGGGAGAGACCCAGTACTTC,.,.,TRBV5-6,TRBJ2-5,16
CASSSDLPYEQFF,TGCGCCAGCAGCTCTGACTTACCCTATGAGCAGTTCTTC,.,.,TRBV5-1,TRBJ2-1,13
CASSVTPRQGAHTEAFF,TGTGCCAGCAGCGTAACCCCGAGACAGGGGGCTCACACTGAAGCTTTCTTT,TRBD1,.,TRBV9,TRBJ1-1,17
CASSWHRNTEAFF,TGTGCCAGCAGCTGGCATCGGAACACTGAAGCTTTCTTT,.,.,TRBV7-2,TRBJ1-1,13
CASSPGLAGVGSGELFF,TGTGCCAGCAGCCCCGGACTAGCGGGGGTGGGCTCCGGGGAGCTGTTTTTT,TRBD2,.,TRBV5-4,TRBJ2-2,17
CAWSVLQGGYGYTF,TGTGCCTGGAGTGTACTCCAGGGAGGCTATGGCTACACCTTC,.,.,TRBV30,TRBJ1-2,14
CASSYSPAGGIYNEQFF,TGTGCCAGCAGTTACTCTCCTGCGGGGGGCATCTACAATGAGCAGTTCTTC,TRBD2,.,TRBV6-2/TRBV6-3,TRBJ2-1,17
CASSHFQVNEKLFF,TGTGCCAGCAGCCACTTCCAGGTTAATGAAAAACTGTTTTTT,.,.,TRBV3-1/TRBV3-2,TRBJ1-4,14
CSAKTLNEQFF,TGCAGTGCTAAGACTCTTAATGAGCAGTTCTTC,.,.,TRBV20-1,TRBJ2-1,11
CTWTGGPLREQYF,TGCACCTGGACAGGGGGCCCCCTCCGCGAGCAGTACTTC,TRBD1,.,TRBV29-1,TRBJ2-7,13
CASSTTGGTEAFF,TGTGCCAGCAGTACGACAGGGGGCACTGAAGCTTTCTTT,TRBD1,.,TRBV6-2/TRBV6-3,TRBJ1-1,13
CASSPSLTVYQPQHF,TGTGCCAGCAGTCCTTCACTTACAGTTTATCAGCCCCAGCATTTT,.,.,TRBV6-5,TRBJ1-5,15
CATRAEGATEAFF,TGTGCCACCAGGGCGGAGGGGGCTACTGAAGCTTTCTTT,TRBD1,.,TRBV24-1,TRBJ1-1,13
CAWSPIGTGYGNQPQHF,TGTGCCTGGAGTCCAATCGGGACAGGTTATGGCAATCAGCCCCAGCATTTT,TRBD1,.,TRBV30,TRBJ1-5,17
CAIGRRGTGITGELFF,TGTGCCATCGGAAGGCGGGGGACAGGAATTACCGGGGAGCTGTTTTTT,.,.,TRBV10-3,TRBJ2-2,16
CASSLAASEGSYEQYF,TGTGCCAGCAGCTTAGCGGCTAGCGAGGGCTCCTACGAGCAGTACTTC,.,.,TRBV7-2,TRBJ2-7,16
CASSRTGGRAEAFF,TGTGCCAGCAGTCGTACAGGGGGCCGCGCTGAAGCTTTCTTT,TRBD1,.,TRBV7-8,TRBJ1-1,14
CASSLSSGSSYEQYF,TGTGCCAGCAGTTTGTCGTCCGGTAGCTCCTACGAGCAGTACTTC,.,.,TRBV27,TRBJ2-7,15
CASSQRDRGYEQYF,TGCGCCAGCAGCCAGCGGGACAGGGGTTACGAGCAGTACTTC,TRBD1,.,TRBV4-1,TRBJ2-7,14
CASSPLAGQGAGEGYTF,TGTGCCAGCTCACCACTTGCGGGACAGGGGGCTGGCGAAGGCTACACCTTC,TRBD1,.,TRBV18,TRBJ1-2,17
CATSPSRTGVNEQFF,TGTGCCACCAGCCCTTCGAGGACAGGGGTGAATGAGCAGTTCTTC,TRBD1,.,TRBV15,TRBJ2-1,15
CASSPLAGGKETQYF,TGTGCCAGCAGTCCTCTAGCGGGGGGGAAAGAGACCCAGTACTTC,TRBD2,.,TRBV27,TRBJ2-5,15
CASRGLRGNTEAFF,TGTGCCAGCCGAGGACTGCGGGGGAACACTGAAGCTTTCTTT,.,.,TRBV2,TRBJ1-1,14
CAISGLLAGASYEQYF,TGTGCCATCAGTGGACTCCTAGCGGGCGCTTCCTACGAGCAGTACTTC,TRBD2,.,TRBV10-3,TRBJ2-7,16
CASSLQGQGDHEQYF,TGTGCCAGCAGCTTACAGGGGCAGGGGGATCACGAGCAGTACTTC,TRBD1,.,TRBV7-9,TRBJ2-7,15
CATSDSRTSEETQYF,TGTGCCACCAGTGATTCAAGGACTAGCGAGGAGACCCAGTACTTC,TRBD2,.,TRBV24-1,TRBJ2-5,15
CASSLRGGFYEQYF,TGCGCCAGCAGCCTCCGGGGAGGTTTCTACGAGCAGTACTTC,.,.,TRBV5-1,TRBJ2-7,14
CASSVAWGTGNGYTF,TGTGCCAGCAGCGTAGCATGGGGCACAGGGAATGGCTACACCTTC,.,.,TRBV9,TRBJ1-2,15
CATRTGTGNQPQHF,TGTGCCACTAGGACAGGGACGGGCAATCAGCCCCAGCATTTT,TRBD1,.,TRBV6-5,TRBJ1-5,14